This T cell receptor beta chain originates from a study of CD8 T cells in Susac syndrome. CD8+ and CD4+ T cells from blood underwent TCR beta sequencing, which was carried out in a high-throughput format. Random hexamers were used to reverse transcribe an amount of roughly 0.45 to 1 ug RNA. TCR beta CDR3 was amplified by immunoSEQ covering 54 Vbeta and 13 Jbeta. TCRdb analysed the immunoSEQ multiplex PCR reads with MiXCR anew, one entry per CDR3 protein. The repertoire has about 160,000 distinct CDR3 sequences, 93% of them found once; the top ten carry over 0.11%. Input material: CD4+ T cells from PBMCs. This sequence originates from a human donor in good health.

DNA for the CDR3: TGTGCCAGCAATCTAGGCTCCTATAATTCACCCCTCCACTTT. Translating gives CASNLGSYNSPLHF. The chain links TRBV2 to TRBJ1-6; D call uncertain. V was clipped by 7 bases and J by 0 bases, with 7 bases between them. This CDR3 comprises 14 residues. Germline lookup yields CDR1 SNHLY and CDR2 FYNNEI.